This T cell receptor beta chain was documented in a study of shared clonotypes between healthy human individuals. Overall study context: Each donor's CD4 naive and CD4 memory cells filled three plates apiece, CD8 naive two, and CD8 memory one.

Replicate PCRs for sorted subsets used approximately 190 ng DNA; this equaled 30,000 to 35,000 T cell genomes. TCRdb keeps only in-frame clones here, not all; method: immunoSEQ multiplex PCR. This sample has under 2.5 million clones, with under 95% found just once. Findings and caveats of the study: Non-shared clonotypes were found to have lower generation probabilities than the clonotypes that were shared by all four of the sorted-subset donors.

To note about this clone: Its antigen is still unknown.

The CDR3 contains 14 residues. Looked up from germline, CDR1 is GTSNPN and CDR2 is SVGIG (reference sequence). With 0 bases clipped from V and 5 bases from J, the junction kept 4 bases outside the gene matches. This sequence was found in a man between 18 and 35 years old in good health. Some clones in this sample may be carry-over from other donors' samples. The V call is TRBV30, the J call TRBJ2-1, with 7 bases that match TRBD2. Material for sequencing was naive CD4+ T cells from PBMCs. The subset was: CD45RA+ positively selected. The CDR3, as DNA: TGTGCCTGGAGTGTAGGGACTATAAACAATGAGCAGTTCTTC. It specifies CAWSVGTINNEQFF.